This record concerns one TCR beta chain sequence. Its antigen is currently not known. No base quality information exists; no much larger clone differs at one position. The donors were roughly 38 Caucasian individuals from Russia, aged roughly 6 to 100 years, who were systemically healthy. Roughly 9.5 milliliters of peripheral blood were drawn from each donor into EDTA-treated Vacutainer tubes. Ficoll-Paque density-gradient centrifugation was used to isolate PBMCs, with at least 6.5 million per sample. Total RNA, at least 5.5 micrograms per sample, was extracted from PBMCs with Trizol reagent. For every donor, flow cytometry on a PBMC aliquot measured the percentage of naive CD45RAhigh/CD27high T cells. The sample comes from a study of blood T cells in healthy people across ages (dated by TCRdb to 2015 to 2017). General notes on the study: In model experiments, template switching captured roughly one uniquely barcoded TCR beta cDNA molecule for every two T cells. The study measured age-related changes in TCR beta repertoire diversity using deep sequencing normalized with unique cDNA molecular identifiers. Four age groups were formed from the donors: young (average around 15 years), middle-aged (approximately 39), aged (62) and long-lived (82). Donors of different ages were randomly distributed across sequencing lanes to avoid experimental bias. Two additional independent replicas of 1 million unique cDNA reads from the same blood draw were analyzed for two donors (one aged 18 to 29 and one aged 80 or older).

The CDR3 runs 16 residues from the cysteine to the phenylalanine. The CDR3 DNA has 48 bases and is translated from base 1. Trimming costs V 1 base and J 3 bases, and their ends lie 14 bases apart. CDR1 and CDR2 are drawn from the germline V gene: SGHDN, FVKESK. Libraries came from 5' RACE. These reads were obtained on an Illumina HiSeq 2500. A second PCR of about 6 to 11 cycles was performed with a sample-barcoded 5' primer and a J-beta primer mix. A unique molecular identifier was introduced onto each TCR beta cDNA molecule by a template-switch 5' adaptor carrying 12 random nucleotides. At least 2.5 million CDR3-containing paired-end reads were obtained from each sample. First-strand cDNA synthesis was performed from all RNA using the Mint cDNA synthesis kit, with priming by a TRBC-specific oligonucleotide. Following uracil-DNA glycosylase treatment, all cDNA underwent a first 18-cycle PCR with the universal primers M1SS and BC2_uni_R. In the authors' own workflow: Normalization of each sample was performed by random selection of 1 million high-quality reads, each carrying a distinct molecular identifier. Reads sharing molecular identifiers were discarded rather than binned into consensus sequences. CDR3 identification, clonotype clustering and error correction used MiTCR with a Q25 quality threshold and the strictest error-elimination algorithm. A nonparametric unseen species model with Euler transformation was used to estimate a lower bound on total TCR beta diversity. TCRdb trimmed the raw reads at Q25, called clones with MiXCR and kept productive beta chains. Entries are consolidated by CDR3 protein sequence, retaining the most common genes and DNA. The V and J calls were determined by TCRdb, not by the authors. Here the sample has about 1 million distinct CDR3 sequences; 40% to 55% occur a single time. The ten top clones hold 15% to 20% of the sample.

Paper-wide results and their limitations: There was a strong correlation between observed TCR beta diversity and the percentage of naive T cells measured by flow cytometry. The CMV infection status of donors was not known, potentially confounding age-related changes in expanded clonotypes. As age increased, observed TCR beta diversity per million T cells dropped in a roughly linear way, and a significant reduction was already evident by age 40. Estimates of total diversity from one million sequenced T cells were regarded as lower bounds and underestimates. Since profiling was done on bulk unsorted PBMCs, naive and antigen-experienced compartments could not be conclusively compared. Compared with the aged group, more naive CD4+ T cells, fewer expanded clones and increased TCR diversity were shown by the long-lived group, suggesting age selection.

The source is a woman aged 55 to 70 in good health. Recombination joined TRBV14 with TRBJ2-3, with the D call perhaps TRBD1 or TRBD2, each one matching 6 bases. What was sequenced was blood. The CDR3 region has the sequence CASSQVAGGDTDTQYF. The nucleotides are TGTGCCAGCAGCCAAGTAGCCGGGGGCGATACAGATACGCAGTATTTT.